Below are 27 T cell receptor beta chains sequenced from a single sample in a study of T cell changes during pregnancy in multiple sclerosis. Produced via immunoSEQ multiplex PCR; TCRdb's table is partial and in-frame only. In the table there are under 120,000 clones, about nine tenths of which are singletons. This specimen consisted of peripheral blood, obtained after pregnancy. The receptors were sampled from a female donor with multiple sclerosis, enrolled in a pregnancy study.

The chain combines TRBV7-3 with TRBJ1-3; the D gene is possibly TRBD1 (5 bases). CDR1 and CDR2 from the germline V gene are SGHTA and FQGTGA. The CDR3 contains 12 residues. Trimming took 8 bases from V and 8 from J, leaving 13 bases between them. The CDR3 nucleotides are TGTGCCAGCCGGGGCAGGAGGGACACCATATATTTT. It translates to CASRGRRDTIYF.

The chain is built from TRBV5-6 and TRBJ2-7; maybe TRBD1 (6 bases). V was cut by 2 bases and J by 5 bases, with 8 bases left in between. There are 12 residues in the CDR3. Germline V CDR1 and CDR2: SGHDT, YYEEEE. The CDR3 sequence is CASSLQGHEQYF. In DNA, the CDR3 is TGTGCCAGCAGCTTACAGGGCCACGAGCAGTACTTC.

The chain carries TRBV6-5 and TRBJ1-2, with 9 bases aligning to TRBD1. Per germline, CDR1 MNHEY and CDR2 SVGAGI. After removal of 8 bases from V and 6 bases from J, the junction contained 13 bases not matched to a gene. The CDR3 extends over 15 amino acids. In nucleotides, the CDR3 is TGTGCCAGCTACCATCAGGACAGGGGTATCGATGGCTACACCTTC. It is translated as CASYHQDRGIDGYTF.

This chain links TRBV6-1 with TRBJ2-7; the match to TRBD2 covers 8 bases. This CDR3 is built from 15 residues. V shed 5 bases, J shed 12 bases, and the junction held 18 bases outside the gene matches. CDR1 is MNHNS, CDR2 SASEGT, per germline. The CDR3: CASSPLSSGNFGWYF. The CDR3 DNA sequence: TGTGCCAGCAGTCCCCTGAGTAGCGGGAATTTCGGTTGGTACTTC.

The chain is built from TRBV6-1 and TRBJ1-1, with D tentatively TRBD1 (6 bases). Trimming left V 10 bases short and J 5 bases short, with 14 bases between. Germline V CDR1 and CDR2: MNHNS, SASEGT. CDR3 length: 12 residues. CDR3 residues: CATVRRGTEAFF. CDR3 in DNA: TGTGCCACTGTCCGAAGGGGGACTGAAGCTTTCTTT.

This sequence joins TRBV27 and TRBJ2-3; TRBD2 matches at 16 bases. In germline, CDR1 is MNHEY, CDR2 SMNVEV (reference sequence). Trimming took 8 bases from V and 3 from J; bases not matched to a gene: 8. The CDR3 spans 17 residues. CDR3: CASVGLAGGSGTDTQYF. In nucleotides, the CDR3 is TGTGCCAGCGTGGGACTAGCGGGGGGGAGTGGTACAGATACGCAGTATTTT.

V gene TRBV9 combines with J gene TRBJ2-7; 8 bases align to TRBD2. Germline V gene sequence: CDR1 SGDLS, CDR2 YYNGEE. J gave up 3 bases and V 4 bases, and 12 bases lay outside the gene matches. CDR3 length: 16 residues. CDR3 nucleotide sequence: TGTGCCAGCAGCCCTCTCTCAGCGGGGGACTTCTACGAGCAGTACTTC. Protein sequence: CASSPLSAGDFYEQYF.

The chain combines TRBV6-6 with TRBJ1-5; 7 positions match TRBD1. Germline CDR1 reads MNHNY; CDR2 reads SVGAGI (reference sequence). Trimming at V came to 5 bases and at J to 4 bases, leaving 5 bases not matched to a gene. The CDR3 consists of 14 residues. CDR3: CASSPGQKNQPQHF. The CDR3 DNA sequence: TGTGCCAGCAGTCCGGGACAGAAGAATCAGCCCCAGCATTTT.

The chain recombines TRBV6-5 with TRBJ2-1; no clear D. The CDR3 totals 13 residues. Germline lookup yields CDR1 MNHEY and CDR2 SVGAGI. The V and J ends lost 1 base and 8 bases respectively, with 9 bases between them. The CDR3 is CASSYLYSDEQFF. DNA for the CDR3: TGTGCCAGCAGTTACTTATACAGTGATGAGCAGTTCTTC.

V usage is TRBV12-5 and J usage is TRBJ2-1; D is possibly TRBD2 (6 bases). From germline, CDR1 is LGHNT and CDR2 FRNRAP. This CDR3 contains 17 residues. Between the trimmed V and J ends, which lost 2 bases and 4 bases, there was a span of 18 bases. The CDR3 nucleotides are TGTGCTAGTGGTTTGCCCACACGTGCTAGCGAGTACAATGAGCAGTTCTTC. Its translation is CASGLPTRASEYNEQFF.

The rearrangement joins TRBV6-5 to TRBJ1-1, with 7 nucleotides matching TRBD1. V shed 8 bases, J shed 4 bases, and the junction held 10 bases outside the gene matches. In germline, CDR1 is MNHEY, CDR2 SVGAGI. CDR3 size: 14 residues. Here the CDR3 reads CASGDDRDSTEAFF. The CDR3 DNA reads TGTGCCAGCGGAGACGACCGGGACAGCACTGAAGCTTTCTTT.

The rearrangement joins TRBV6-5 to TRBJ1-1; no definite D call. This CDR3 has 13 residues. Looked up from germline, CDR1 is MNHEY and CDR2 is SVGAGI. The V end was cut by 2 bases, the J end by 1 base, with 5 bases between. The CDR3 DNA reads TGTGCCAGCAGTTACGCAGAGAACACTGAAGCTTTCTTT. This sequence encodes CASSYAENTEAFF.

This chain uses TRBV19 with TRBJ2-3; 10 bases match TRBD2. Germline loops: CDR1 LNHDA, CDR2 SQIVND (reference sequence). The J segment lost 0 bases and the V segment lost 1 base, leaving 4 bases of the junction unmatched. CDR3 length equals 17 residues. This CDR3 is CASSIGLAGDSTDTQYF. The CDR3 DNA reads TGTGCCAGTAGTATAGGTCTAGCGGGGGACAGCACAGATACGCAGTATTTT.

The chain carries TRBV6-1 and TRBJ1-6; 7 nucleotides align to TRBD1. Germline CDR1 reads MNHNS; CDR2 reads SASEGT. The ends lost 3 bases at V and 4 bases at J; junction bases unmatched: 0. The CDR3 spans 14 residues. CDR3 in amino acids: CASSDRGYNSPLHF. The CDR3 DNA sequence: TGTGCCAGCAGTGACAGGGGGTATAATTCACCCCTCCACTTT.

This rearrangement joins TRBV5-8 to TRBJ1-5; TRBD1 matches 7 bases. CDR1 is SGHTS, CDR2 YDEGEE, per germline. This CDR3 spans 15 amino acids. V trimming: 4 bases; J trimming: 4 bases; junction bases outside the gene matches: 8. CDR3 coding DNA: TGTGCCAGCAGCGCGGGACAGCATCTAAATCAGCCCCAGCATTTT. Protein sequence: CASSAGQHLNQPQHF.

This sequence joins TRBV5-1 and TRBJ1-1, with D maybe TRBD1 (6 bases). CDR1 is SGHRS, CDR2 YFSETQ, per germline. V was clipped by 0 bases and J by 2 bases, with 11 bases between them. The length of the CDR3 is 15 residues. For the CDR3, the DNA is TGCGCCAGCAGCTTGGGGCAGGGGCAAAACACTGAAGCTTTCTTT. This gives the protein CASSLGQGQNTEAFF.

This sequence joins TRBV7-2 and TRBJ2-3; 15 bases fit TRBD2. CDR1 and CDR2 (germline): SGHTA, FQGNSA. The trim removed 2 bases at V and 4 bases at J, leaving 4 bases unmatched. The CDR3 consists of 17 residues. The DNA for the CDR3 is TGTGCCAGCAGCTTACTAGGGACTAGCGGGGGGTCAGATACGCAGTATTTT. Protein sequence: CASSLLGTSGGSDTQYF.

V is TRBV19 and J is TRBJ2-5; no clear D. This CDR3 region has 12 residues. Trimming removed 3 bases at V and 5 bases at J, with 7 bases between. In germline, CDR1 is LNHDA, CDR2 SQIVND (reference sequence). Here the CDR3 reads CASSMVEETQYF. In DNA, the CDR3 is TGTGCCAGTAGTATGGTAGAGGAGACCCAGTACTTC.

CDR3 bases: TGTGCCAGCAGCTTACCGGAGGGGGAGACCCAGTACTTC. Translation gives CASSLPEGETQYF. The V gene is TRBV7-8, the J gene TRBJ2-5, with D possibly TRBD2 on 6 matching bases. V was clipped by 2 bases and J by 5 bases, with 9 bases between them. The CDR3 totals 13 residues. The germline CDR1 and CDR2 sequences are SGHVS and FQNEAQ. Based on the CDR3 plus reference TRBV7-8 and TRBJ2-5, the full variable domain is GAGVSQSPRYKVAKRGQDVALRCDPISGHVSLFWYQQALGQGPEFLTYFQNEAQLDKSGLPSDRFFAERPEGSVSTLKIQRTQQEDSAVYLCASSLPEGETQYFGPGTRLLVL.

Worth noting for this clone: Other DNA sequences in this specimen translate into the identical CDR3. The V and J genes are TRBV18 and TRBJ2-7; 10 nucleotides align to TRBD1. Per germline, CDR1 KGHSH and CDR2 LQKENI. CDR3 size: 13 residues. The V segment lost 3 bases and the J segment 5 bases; nucleotides outside the gene matches: 1. The CDR3: CASSPGQGNEQYF. The CDR3 DNA reads as TGTGCCAGCTCACCGGGACAGGGGAACGAGCAGTACTTC. Together with reference TRBV18 and TRBJ2-7, the CDR3 gives the full variable domain: NAGVMQNPRHLVRRRGQEARLRCSPMKGHSHVYWYRQLPEEGLKFMVYLQKENIIDESGMPKERFSAEFPKEGPSILRIQQVVRGDSAAYFCASSPGQGNEQYFGPGTRLTVT.

The chain joins TRBV19 to TRBJ2-1; D call uncertain. The CDR3 runs to 17 residues. V was clipped by 0 bases and J by 2 bases, with 14 bases between them. Germline CDR1 and CDR2: LNHDA and SQIVND (reference sequence). CDR3 bases: TGTGCCAGTAGTATAGATCGAGAGCATCCTACCTACAATGAGCAGTTCTTC. It encodes CASSIDREHPTYNEQFF.

The genes are TRBV5-1 and TRBJ2-1; TRBD2 might be the D (5 bases). Per germline, CDR1 SGHRS and CDR2 YFSETQ. V was cut by 5 bases and J by 4 bases, with 7 bases left in between. The CDR3 has 12 residues. The CDR3 DNA reads TGCGCCAGCAGTCAGCGGTACAATGAGCAGTTCTTC. This encodes CASSQRYNEQFF.

This clone has only one observation. This rearrangement joins TRBV6-7 to TRBJ1-2, with 8 bases that match TRBD1. TRBV6-7 is an ORF for which the function is uncertain. V was clipped by 6 bases and J by 5 bases; unmatched bases: 5. The CDR3 spans 13 residues. CDR3 sequence: CASRPTGVYGYTF. The CDR3 DNA is TGTGCCAGCAGGCCGACAGGGGTGTATGGCTACACCTTC.

V usage is TRBV15 and J usage is TRBJ2-1, with D uncertain. The CDR3 runs to 13 residues. CDR1 is LNHNV, CDR2 YYDKDF, per germline (reference sequence). The germline V and J ends were trimmed by 1 base and 6 bases, with 7 bases remaining between them. CDR3 region: CATSRGNFNEQFF. In DNA form, the CDR3 reads TGTGCCACCAGCAGAGGAAACTTCAATGAGCAGTTCTTC.

This sequence joins TRBV11-1 and TRBJ2-4, with 7 bases fitting TRBD1. The V segment lost 1 base and the J segment 15 bases; nucleotides outside the gene matches: 6. The CDR3 has 12 residues. Germline V gene sequence: CDR1 SGHAT, CDR2 FQDESV (reference sequence). For the CDR3, the DNA is TGTGCCAGCAGCTTAGACCCCCAGGGGGTGTACTTC. Translated: CASSLDPQGVYF.

J is TRBJ1-6 and V is TRBV6-4; the D gene is possibly TRBD1 (5 bases). Germline CDR1 and CDR2: MRHNA and SNTAGT. CDR3 length equals 15 residues. Trimming pared 0 bases from V and 6 bases from J, leaving 9 bases between. The CDR3 region is CASSDSAGINSPLHF. The CDR3 nucleotides are TGTGCCAGCAGTGACTCAGCAGGGATTAATTCACCCCTCCACTTT.

J is TRBJ1-2 and V is TRBV6-4, with D perhaps matching TRBD1 (5 bases). Trimming took 4 bases from V and 5 from J, leaving 20 bases between them. This CDR3 comprises 16 residues. Germline CDR1 and CDR2: MRHNA and SNTAGT. CDR3 sequence: CASSVTGSSGPYGYTF. CDR3 nucleotides: TGTGCCAGCAGTGTTACAGGAAGTTCGGGTCCTTATGGCTACACCTTC.